The table lists the clone carrying this TCR beta chain with a count of one. The table came from immunoSEQ multiplex PCR; TCRdb's copy has only in-frame clones and leaves some out. This sample has about 64,000 clones, with roughly 87% found just once. These data belong to a study of OX40 agonist ivuxolimab in advanced cancers. Study-level background: Three patients showed partial responses: one hepatocellular carcinoma and two cutaneous melanoma cases.

This CDR3 comprises 14 residues. Trimming took 2 bases from V and 0 from J, leaving 8 bases between them. Germline CDR1 GTSNPN, CDR2 SVGIG (reference sequence). This sequence originates from an adult with an advanced solid tumor such as melanoma, head and neck, liver or kidney cancer. The specimen was CD4+ or CD8+ T cells sorted from blood, collected in a trial of the OX40 agonist ivuxolimab. The chain carries TRBV30 and TRBJ1-3; a weak D match, TRBD1 (5 bases). CDR3 amino acids: CAWSQGNSGNTIYF. DNA for the CDR3: TGTGCCTGGAGTCAGGGCAACTCTGGAAACACCATATATTTT.